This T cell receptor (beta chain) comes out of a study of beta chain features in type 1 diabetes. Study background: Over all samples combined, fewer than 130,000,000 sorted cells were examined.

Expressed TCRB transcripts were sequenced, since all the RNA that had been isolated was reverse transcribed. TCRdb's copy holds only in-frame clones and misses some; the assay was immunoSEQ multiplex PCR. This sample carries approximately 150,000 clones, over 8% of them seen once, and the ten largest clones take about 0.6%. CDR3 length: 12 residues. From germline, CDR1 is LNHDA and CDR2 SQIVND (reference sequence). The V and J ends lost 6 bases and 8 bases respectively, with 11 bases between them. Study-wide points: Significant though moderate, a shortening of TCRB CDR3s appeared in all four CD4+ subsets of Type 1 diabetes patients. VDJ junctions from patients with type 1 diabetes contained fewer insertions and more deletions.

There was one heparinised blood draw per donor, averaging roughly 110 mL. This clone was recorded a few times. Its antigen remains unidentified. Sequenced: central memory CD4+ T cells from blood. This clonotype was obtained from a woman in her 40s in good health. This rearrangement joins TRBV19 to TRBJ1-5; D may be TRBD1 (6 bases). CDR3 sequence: CASRTGWEPQHF. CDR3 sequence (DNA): TGTGCCAGTAGAACAGGGTGGGAGCCCCAGCATTTT.